This T cell receptor (beta chain) was recorded in a study of blood T cell repertoires in COVID-19. The overall study: COVID-19 samples from acute and convalescent phases originated in the United States, Italy and Spain.

The germline V and J ends were trimmed by 5 bases and 0 bases, with 14 bases remaining between them. Germline lookup yields CDR1 SGHNT and CDR2 YYREEE (reference sequence). The CDR3 covers 15 residues. In the source study's methods: Amplification with reference gene primers provided the estimates of nucleated cell counts. The protocol was immunoSEQ multiplex PCR, while the TCRdb copy is restricted to in-frame clones and leaves out a portion. The V and J calls and the clone size are those of that table, but D and trimming were determined from the DNA. This sample has 180,000 or so clones, with about 86% found just once.

The chain combines TRBV5-4 with TRBJ2-5; possible D gene TRBD2, 5 bases. Specimen: peripheral blood. This clonotype originated in a man aged 18 to 35 with active or convalescent COVID-19. CDR3 nucleotide sequence: TGTGCCAGCAGTTCCCCCCCCGGGGACCAAGAGACCCAGTACTTC. Its protein is CASSSPPGDQETQYF.